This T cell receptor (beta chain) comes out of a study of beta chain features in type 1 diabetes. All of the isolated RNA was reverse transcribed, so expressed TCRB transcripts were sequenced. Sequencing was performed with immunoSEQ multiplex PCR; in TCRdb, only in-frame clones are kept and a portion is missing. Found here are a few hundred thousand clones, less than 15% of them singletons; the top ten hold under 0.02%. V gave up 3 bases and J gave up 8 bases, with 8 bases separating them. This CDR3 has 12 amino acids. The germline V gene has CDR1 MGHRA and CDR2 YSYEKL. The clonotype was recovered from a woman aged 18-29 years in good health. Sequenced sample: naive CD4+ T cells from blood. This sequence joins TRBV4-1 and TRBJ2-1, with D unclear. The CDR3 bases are TGCGCCAGCAGCCACCAGTCCGATGAGCAGTTCTTC. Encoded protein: CASSHQSDEQFF.